Listed below are T cell receptor beta chains from one sample, sequenced in a study of T cell changes during pregnancy in multiple sclerosis. Sequencing was performed with immunoSEQ multiplex PCR; in TCRdb, only in-frame clones are kept and a portion is missing. The sample has about 24,000 clones, approximately 90% seen once. The sample in question was CD8+ T cells from peripheral blood mononuclear cells, obtained in the first trimester of pregnancy. Receptor source: a female donor in good health, enrolled as a control in a pregnancy study. The CDR3 runs from the conserved cysteine through the conserved F or W. The order of the fields is CDR3 DNA, CDR3 protein, V gene, J gene, clone size, D gene. The D gene is left open where the match is weak. A row's size may be missing; if present it is once, few, many or a size class.

DNA: TGTGCCAGCAGCCAAGTAAGAGGGCGGGAGCAGTACTTC
CDR3: CASSQVRGREQYF
V: TRBV16
J: TRBJ2-7
size: .
D: .

DNA: TGTGCCAGCGGCCCTTGGAGCACAGATACGCAGTATTTT
CDR3: CASGPWSTDTQYF
V: TRBV7-2
J: TRBJ2-3
size: .
D: .

DNA: TGTGCCAGCAGCTCGGGACTAGCGGAGGGCGAGCAGTACTTC
CDR3: CASSSGLAEGEQYF
V: TRBV7-9
J: TRBJ2-7
size: .
D: TRBD2

DNA: TGCGCCAGCAGCTTGGAGTGGGGACAGGGGGATGGCTACACCTTC
CDR3: CASSLEWGQGDGYTF
V: TRBV5-1
J: TRBJ1-2
size: large
D: TRBD1

DNA: TGTGCCAGCAGCGCTAGCGGGAGAGAAGATACGCAGTATTTT
CDR3: CASSASGREDTQYF
V: TRBV9
J: TRBJ2-3
size: few
D: TRBD2

DNA: TGCGCCAGCAGCCAAGATGGAGACCAAGAGACCCAGTACTTC
CDR3: CASSQDGDQETQYF
V: TRBV4-3
J: TRBJ2-5
size: .
D: .

DNA: TGTGCCTGGACCCTAGGCGCAGGGGCGGCCGAGCAGTACTTC
CDR3: CAWTLGAGAAEQYF
V: TRBV30
J: TRBJ2-7
size: .
D: .

DNA: TGTGCCAGCAGCGCCCGGACTAGCGGGGATTACGAGCAGTACTTC
CDR3: CASSARTSGDYEQYF
V: TRBV13
J: TRBJ2-7
size: .
D: TRBD2

DNA: TGTGCCAGCAACCCTACAGGGTCTACTAATGAAAAACTGTTTTTT
CDR3: CASNPTGSTNEKLFF
V: TRBV7-9
J: TRBJ1-4
size: .
D: .

DNA: TGTGCCAGCAGCCCGGGACAGCTTAATTCACCCCTCCACTTT
CDR3: CASSPGQLNSPLHF
V: TRBV27
J: TRBJ1-6
size: few
D: TRBD1

DNA: TGTGCCAGCAGTTACGGGGGCTCTGATGGCTACACCTTC
CDR3: CASSYGGSDGYTF
V: TRBV6-6
J: TRBJ1-2
size: .
D: .

DNA: TGTGCCAGCAGTGGTCGGAACAGGGGTGGTGAAGCTTTCTTT
CDR3: CASSGRNRGGEAFF
V: TRBV6-1
J: TRBJ1-1
size: .
D: TRBD1

DNA: TGTGCCAGCAGGATGGGGCAGGGGGCGCCGGCCGGGGAGCTGTTTTTT
CDR3: CASRMGQGAPAGELFF
V: TRBV7-9
J: TRBJ2-2
size: few
D: TRBD1

DNA: TGTGCCACCAGCACCCTGGGCAGGTCCTATGGCTACACCTTC
CDR3: CATSTLGRSYGYTF
V: TRBV15
J: TRBJ1-2
size: .
D: .

DNA: TGCAGCGTTTCACAGGGGAATCAGCCCCAGCATTTT
CDR3: CSVSQGNQPQHF
V: TRBV29-1
J: TRBJ1-5
size: .
D: TRBD1

DNA: TGTGCCAGCAGTTCATATCCAGGGGGATTCTATGGCTACACCTTC
CDR3: CASSSYPGGFYGYTF
V: TRBV27
J: TRBJ1-2
size: .
D: TRBD1

DNA: TGCAGCGCCGCGGGGCTACCCAGCACAGATACGCAGTATTTT
CDR3: CSAAGLPSTDTQYF
V: TRBV29-1
J: TRBJ2-3
size: .
D: .

DNA: TGTGCCATCAGTGAGTCTTCCCAGCGGGGGCACAATGAGCAGTTCTTC
CDR3: CAISESSQRGHNEQFF
V: TRBV10-3
J: TRBJ2-1
size: .
D: TRBD2

DNA: TGTGCCAGCAAGGGACAGGGGCCACTCAACTCCTTTTACGAGCAGTACTTC
CDR3: CASKGQGPLNSFYEQYF
V: TRBV2
J: TRBJ2-7
size: .
D: TRBD1

DNA: TGTGCCAGCAGAGAAAACTATAACCAGCCCCAGCATTTT
CDR3: CASRENYNQPQHF
V: TRBV6-5
J: TRBJ1-5
size: .
D: .

DNA: TGTGCCAGCAGCTTAGGGGGGAGGGACACTGAAGCTTTCTTT
CDR3: CASSLGGRDTEAFF
V: TRBV7-9
J: TRBJ1-1
size: .
D: .

DNA: TGTGCCAGCAGTCCTCCCGGCGGGAAAAACATTCAGTACTTC
CDR3: CASSPPGGKNIQYF
V: TRBV9
J: TRBJ2-4
size: .
D: .

DNA: TGTGCCAGCAGCAGTAGGGGGACTACTTATGGCTACACCTTC
CDR3: CASSSRGTTYGYTF
V: TRBV6-6
J: TRBJ1-2
size: .
D: .

DNA: TGTGCCAGCACCGGGGACAGGGTCGGGGGCTACACCTTC
CDR3: CASTGDRVGGYTF
V: TRBV9
J: TRBJ1-2
size: .
D: TRBD1

DNA: TGTGCCAGCAGCCAAGATCCCCTCCAGGGTGGCTACAATGAGCAGTTCTTC
CDR3: CASSQDPLQGGYNEQFF
V: TRBV4-2
J: TRBJ2-1
size: .
D: .

DNA: TGTGCCAGCAGTGAAGGAGGAGCGAACACTGAAGCTTTCTTT
CDR3: CASSEGGANTEAFF
V: TRBV6-4
J: TRBJ1-1
size: .
D: .

DNA: TGCGCCAGCAGCCAAGGGGCCGGGGGGAACTCCTACGAGCAGTACTTC
CDR3: CASSQGAGGNSYEQYF
V: TRBV4-3
J: TRBJ2-7
size: .
D: TRBD2

DNA: TGTGCCAGCAATATACAGGGGGCAAGGGCCAGCTCCTACGAGCAGTACTTC
CDR3: CASNIQGARASSYEQYF
V: TRBV7-8
J: TRBJ2-7
size: .
D: TRBD1

DNA: TGTGCCAGCAGGAGGGGACAGGAGATTAGCAATCAGCCCCAGCATTTT
CDR3: CASRRGQEISNQPQHF
V: TRBV2
J: TRBJ1-5
size: .
D: TRBD1

DNA: TGTGCCAGCAGTGTAGGACAGGGGTATACTGAAGCTTTCTTT
CDR3: CASSVGQGYTEAFF
V: TRBV6-6
J: TRBJ1-1
size: .
D: TRBD1

DNA: TGCGCCAGCAGCCCGCGACTAGGGATCTACACTGAAGCTTTCTTT
CDR3: CASSPRLGIYTEAFF
V: TRBV4-3
J: TRBJ1-1
size: .
D: .

DNA: TGTGCCAGCAGCTTAGGACAGGGAGGAATAGTGCCCCAGCATTTT
CDR3: CASSLGQGGIVPQHF
V: TRBV11-2
J: TRBJ1-5
size: medium-sized
D: TRBD1

DNA: TGCGCCAGCAGCCCAGGGGGACCCTCAACGTCCTACGAGCAGTACTTC
CDR3: CASSPGGPSTSYEQYF
V: TRBV4-3
J: TRBJ2-7
size: .
D: TRBD1

DNA: TGTGCCAGCAGCTTATCCCCAGAGGGTTCGGCTTTCTTT
CDR3: CASSLSPEGSAFF
V: TRBV7-9
J: TRBJ1-1
size: .
D: .

DNA: TGTGCCAGCCGTGGGACAGGGGCTCAGCCCCAGCATTTT
CDR3: CASRGTGAQPQHF
V: TRBV19
J: TRBJ1-5
size: .
D: TRBD1

DNA: TGTGCCAGCAGTTTTGGGGCAGGGCCCTTGAACACTGAAGCTTTCTTT
CDR3: CASSFGAGPLNTEAFF
V: TRBV28
J: TRBJ1-1
size: .
D: .

DNA: TGTGCCAGCAGCCCCTCCGGGACAGAAATCGCAACTAATGAAAAACTGTTTTTT
CDR3: CASSPSGTEIATNEKLFF
V: TRBV7-2
J: TRBJ1-4
size: .
D: TRBD1

DNA: TGCGCCAGCAGCCCGCAACCGACAGGGTCCTATGGCTACACCTTC
CDR3: CASSPQPTGSYGYTF
V: TRBV4-3
J: TRBJ1-2
size: .
D: TRBD1